These 22 T cell receptor beta chains were all obtained from the same sample, sequenced in a study of cytomegalovirus exposure and HLA in healthy donors. The PCR made use of 60 Vbeta and 13 Jbeta primers. Measured with immunoSEQ multiplex PCR; TCRdb has only the in-frame clones, and not every one. The sample includes around 300,000 clones, 70% to 90% of them seen just once. The sequenced material came from PBMCs. The receptors originated from a woman aged 40-49 years in good health and CMV-seropositive.

The CDR3 DNA reads as TGTGCCAGCAGTGGGACAGGTAAGTACAATGAGCAGTTCTTC. Translation gives CASSGTGKYNEQFF. J is TRBJ2-1 and V is TRBV2; 7 bases map to TRBD1. The trim removed 4 bases at V and 4 bases at J, leaving 4 bases unmatched. The V gene's germline CDR1 is SNHLY and CDR2 FYNNEI. The CDR3 consists of 14 residues. Based on the CDR3 plus reference TRBV2 and TRBJ2-1, the full variable domain is EPEVTQTPSHQVTQMGQEVILRCVPISNHLYFYWYRQILGQKVEFLVSFYNNEISEKSEIFDDQFSVERPDGSNFTLKIRSTKLEDSAMYFCASSGTGKYNEQFFGPGTRLTVL.

The V gene is TRBV7-2, the J gene TRBJ2-2; no reliable D call. Trimming stripped 1 base from V and 4 bases from J, with 13 bases between. Germline lookup yields CDR1 SGHTA and CDR2 FQGNSA. There are 16 residues in the CDR3. CDR3 sequence: CASSLGLSPTTGELFF. DNA of the CDR3: TGTGCCAGCAGCTTAGGTCTTAGCCCGACCACCGGGGAGCTGTTTTTT.

The V gene is TRBV19, the J gene TRBJ2-3, with D tentatively TRBD2 (7 bases). Trimming shortened V by 7 bases and J by 2 bases, and 16 bases separated the two germline ends. Germline assignment: CDR1 LNHDA and CDR2 SQIVND (reference sequence). The CDR3 extends over 15 amino acids. The CDR3 sequence: CASMGAGAATDTQYF. The CDR3 nucleotides read TGTGCCAGTATGGGCGCGGGGGCCGCCACAGATACGCAGTATTTT.

The V call is TRBV11-2, the J call TRBJ2-7; possibly TRBD2 for D (6 bases). CDR3 length: 15 residues. Germline V gene sequence: CDR1 SGHAT, CDR2 FQNNGV. The V and J ends lost 1 base and 2 bases respectively, with 12 bases between them. The CDR3 is CASSLVAGLPYEQYF. The CDR3 bases are TGTGCCAGCAGCTTAGTGGCGGGGCTTCCCTACGAGCAGTACTTC.

CDR3 sequence: CASSTSNQQGGYTF. Here the CDR3 DNA reads TGTGCCAGTAGTACGTCGAACCAACAGGGTGGCTACACCTTC. The chain links TRBV19 to TRBJ1-2; perhaps TRBD1 as D (6 bases). Trimming pared 4 bases from V and 7 bases from J, leaving 16 bases between. The CDR3 is made up of 14 amino acids. The germline V gene has CDR1 LNHDA and CDR2 SQIVND (reference sequence).

This clone was counted only a few times. The rearrangement uses TRBV6-6 and TRBJ1-2; D perhaps matches TRBD1 (5 bases). V lost 2 bases and J lost 8, with 12 bases in between. This CDR3 contains 13 residues. CDR1 and CDR2 (germline): MNHNY, SVGAGI (reference sequence). DNA of the CDR3: TGTGCCAGCAGTTACCTGGGGCCTGAGGGCTACACCTTC. Protein: CASSYLGPEGYTF.

This chain uses TRBV25-1 with TRBJ2-7; D gene unclear. This CDR3 region has 13 residues. Germline assignment: CDR1 MGHDK and CDR2 SYGVNS. Trimming cost V 0 bases and J 7 bases, with 10 bases left between them. CDR3 protein: CASSEYWAGEQYF. DNA of the CDR3: TGTGCCAGCAGTGAATATTGGGCCGGAGAGCAGTACTTC.

The chain carries TRBV6-1 and TRBJ2-1; D may be TRBD2 (5 bases). Germline values: CDR1 MNHNS, CDR2 SASEGT. V gave up 8 bases and J gave up 4 bases, with 6 bases separating them. The CDR3 sequence is 11 residues long. The DNA of the CDR3 is TGTGCCAGCCGAGGGTACAATGAGCAGTTCTTC. Protein sequence: CASRGYNEQFF.

This chain connects TRBV4-3 to TRBJ1-2; D might be TRBD1 (5 bases). With 0 bases removed from V and 8 bases from J, the gap between germline ends came to 19 bases. From germline, CDR1 is LGHNA and CDR2 YSLEER. The CDR3 contains 16 residues. CDR3 DNA sequence: TGCGCCAGCAGCCAAGAGGGGGACTTGGGGTTGCGCGGCTACACCTTC. As protein: CASSQEGDLGLRGYTF.

CDR3 sequence reads: CASSLGGASNYGYTF. The CDR3 coding sequence is TGTGCCAGCAGCTTGGGGGGAGCTTCTAACTATGGCTACACCTTC. The V and J genes are TRBV5-4 and TRBJ1-2, with D hard to call. V was cut by 0 bases and J by 0 bases, with 9 bases left in between. Germline CDR1 is SGHNT and CDR2 is YYREEE (reference sequence). The CDR3 totals 15 residues.

V is TRBV5-1 and J is TRBJ1-1, with D hard to call. V was cut by 0 bases and J by 1 base, with 7 bases left in between. The CDR3 length is 14 residues. CDR1 and CDR2 from the germline V gene are SGHRS and YFSETQ. CDR3 loop: CASSLDSGNTEAFF. The DNA for the CDR3 is TGCGCCAGCAGCTTGGATTCAGGGAACACTGAAGCTTTCTTT.

This chain's CDR3 is CASSPHRGDEQFF. The DNA for the CDR3 is TGTGCCAGCAGCCCCCACAGGGGTGATGAGCAGTTCTTC. V and J are TRBV5-4 and TRBJ2-1; 7 bases map to TRBD1. Germline V CDR1 and CDR2: SGHNT, YYREEE (reference sequence). V shed 4 bases, J shed 8 bases, and the junction held 6 bases outside the gene matches. The CDR3 covers 13 residues. Using reference TRBV5-4 and TRBJ2-1 for the parts outside the CDR3, the full variable domain is ETGVTQSPTHLIKTRGQQVTLRCSSQSGHNTVSWYQQALGQGPQFIFQYYREEENGRGNFPPRFSGLQFPNYSSELNVNALELDDSALYLCASSPHRGDEQFFGPGTRLTVL.

The rearrangement uses TRBV6-5 and TRBJ1-1, with 8 bases fitting TRBD1. The CDR3 loop spans 15 amino acids. In germline, CDR1 is MNHEY, CDR2 SVGAGI. The V segment lost 6 bases and the J segment 1 base; nucleotides outside the gene matches: 7. The CDR3: CASSRPGTGNTEAFF. The CDR3 DNA sequence: TGTGCCAGCAGCCGTCCCGGGACAGGGAACACTGAAGCTTTCTTT.

This rearrangement joins TRBV28 to TRBJ1-1; possibly TRBD1 for D (5 bases). V was cut by 2 bases and J by 4 bases, with 8 bases left in between. CDR3 size: 13 residues. Per the germline V gene, CDR1 is MDHEN and CDR2 is SYDVKM. CDR3 region: CASSLGGGTEAFF. CDR3 coding DNA: TGTGCCAGCAGTTTAGGGGGGGGCACTGAAGCTTTCTTT.

This clone has more than one count but fewer than ten. The V and J genes are TRBV2 and TRBJ2-7; D is perhaps TRBD1 (6 bases). V was shortened by 5 bases and J by 5 bases, with 13 bases between the two germline ends. Germline V gives CDR1 SNHLY, CDR2 FYNNEI. This CDR3 is built from 13 residues. Here the CDR3 reads CASSSGTPNEQYF. For the CDR3, the DNA is TGTGCCAGCAGTTCCGGGACACCTAACGAGCAGTACTTC.

This clone was counted a few times. This chain joins TRBV9 and TRBJ1-4; 8 nucleotides line up with TRBD1. Looked up from germline, CDR1 is SGDLS and CDR2 is YYNGEE. J was trimmed by 6 bases and V by 4 bases; bases with no gene match: 14. This CDR3 contains 17 residues. CDR3 coding DNA: TGTGCCAGCAGCCCTGGGGGGGACAGGCCGTCGTATGAAAAACTGTTTTTT. Its protein is CASSPGGDRPSYEKLFF.

The V call is TRBV7-9, the J call TRBJ1-2, with D maybe TRBD1 (6 bases). The CDR3 length is 14 residues. Germline V gene data show CDR1 as SEHNR and CDR2 as FQNEAQ (reference sequence). With 4 bases removed from V and 2 bases from J, the gap between germline ends came to 11 bases. CDR3 protein: CASSSAGANYGYTF. In DNA, the CDR3 is TGTGCCAGCAGCTCGGCGGGGGCGAACTATGGCTACACCTTC.

V and J are TRBV7-9 and TRBJ1-6; D is unresolved. Germline V gene data show CDR1 as SEHNR and CDR2 as FQNEAQ (reference sequence). Deletions cut 3 bases from V and 10 bases from J, with 13 bases between. The CDR3 loop spans 14 amino acids. This chain's CDR3 is CASSFEGFGSPLHF. The DNA for the CDR3 is TGTGCCAGCAGCTTCGAAGGATTCGGGTCACCCCTCCACTTT.

The chain uses TRBV29-1 and TRBJ2-1; D perhaps matches TRBD1 (5 bases). Germline V CDR1 and CDR2: SQVTM, ANQGSEA. The CDR3 consists of 16 residues. V was cut by 4 bases and J by 7 bases, with 23 bases left in between. The CDR3 bases are TGCAGCGTTGGGATTATGCGACAGCTGCTAGGGAATGAGCAGTTCTTC. Its protein product is CSVGIMRQLLGNEQFF.

This chain joins TRBV4-3 and TRBJ1-6; D gene unclear. Germline V lookup: CDR1 LGHNA, CDR2 YSLEER. Trimming pared 1 base from V and 0 bases from J, leaving 10 bases between. CDR3 length: 17 amino acids. The DNA of the CDR3 is TGCGCCAGCAGCCAAGGGACTCAGAGCTCCTATAATTCACCCCTCCACTTT. It codes for CASSQGTQSSYNSPLHF.

The chain combines TRBV4-3 with TRBJ2-3, with TRBD1 as a possible D gene (5 bases). Germline CDR1 is LGHNA and CDR2 is YSLEER. Trimming shortened V by 0 bases and J by 4 bases, and 17 bases separated the two germline ends. The CDR3 is made up of 17 amino acids. CDR3 sequence reads: CASSQDAAGITADTQYF. CDR3 DNA sequence: TGCGCCAGCAGCCAAGATGCGGCAGGGATCACCGCAGATACGCAGTATTTT.

J is TRBJ2-2 and V is TRBV6-5; TRBD1 matches at 7 bases. The CDR3 loop spans 14 amino acids. CDR1 and CDR2 (germline): MNHEY, SVGAGI. The junction had 4 bases not matched to a gene; V was cut back by 5 bases and J by 4 bases. CDR3 DNA sequence: TGTGCCAGCAGTCGGGACAGACCCACCGGGGAGCTGTTTTTT. Its translation: CASSRDRPTGELFF.